This T cell receptor beta chain derives from a study of radiation and T cells in renal cell carcinoma. Notes on the study in general: Top tumor clonotypes rose in blood 2 weeks post-radiation, then contracted.

Using immunoSEQ multiplex PCR, the repertoire was profiled, and TCRdb retains in-frame clones only, with some absent. The data hold 97,000 or so clones, with approximately 80% observed a single time. Time point in this sample: blood 4 weeks post-SBRT, at nephrectomy. Sample treatment: 15 Gy SBRT to primary tumor, nephrectomy 4 weeks later. Nephrectomy followed 15 Gy stereotactic body radiation by 4 weeks. Blood was sampled at baseline, 2 weeks and 4 weeks after SBRT. The CDR3 has 16 amino acids. The germline V gene encodes CDR1 MNHNS and CDR2 SASEGT. V dropped 3 bases and J dropped 5; count of bases not matched to a gene: 9. On this clone itself: The target antigen is unknown.

The chain carries TRBV6-1 and TRBJ2-1; 8 bases are a match to TRBD2. The sample in question was blood, obtained from a patient whose treatment included radiotherapy and nephrectomy. This clonotype was sampled from a man in his 60s with renal cell carcinoma. This CDR3 reads CASSDLSSGPNNEQFF. The CDR3 nucleotides are TGTGCCAGCAGTGATTTATCTAGCGGGCCGAACAATGAGCAGTTCTTC.